The source of this TCR beta chain is a study of cytomegalovirus exposure and HLA in healthy donors. Broader study findings: It was in a later analysis that TCR association rates were seen to vary by HLA locus, highest for DRB1 and lowest for HLA-C. It is likely that the observed cluster of highly shared sequence variants was a sequencing artifact. According to the study, around 150 TCR beta chains were cytomegalovirus-associated.

Germline loops: CDR1 GTSNPN, CDR2 SVGIG (reference sequence). This CDR3 spans 13 amino acids. V lost 3 bases and J 3 bases, leaving 11 bases between the germline ends. The PCR had 60 Vbeta and 13 Jbeta primers. Clones were read by immunoSEQ multiplex PCR, and TCRdb kept only the in-frame ones, dropping some. The sample records approximately 190,000 clones, 80% to 85% being singletons. As regards this clone: The target antigen is unknown.

The chain recombines TRBV30 with TRBJ2-5; D is perhaps TRBD2 (5 bases). The clonotype was recovered from a woman aged 18-30 years in good health and CMV-seronegative. Sequencing was carried out using PBMCs. CDR3 region: CAWRGRGKETQYF. CDR3 coding DNA: TGTGCCTGGAGGGGCCGAGGGAAAGAGACCCAGTACTTC. The entire variable domain, with the rest obtained from reference TRBV30 and TRBJ2-5, is as follows: SQTIHQWPATLVQPVGSPLSLECTVEGTSNPNLYWYRQAAGRGLQLLFYSVGIGQISSEVPQNLSASRPQDRQFILSSKKLLLSDSGFYLCAWRGRGKETQYFGPGTRLLVL.